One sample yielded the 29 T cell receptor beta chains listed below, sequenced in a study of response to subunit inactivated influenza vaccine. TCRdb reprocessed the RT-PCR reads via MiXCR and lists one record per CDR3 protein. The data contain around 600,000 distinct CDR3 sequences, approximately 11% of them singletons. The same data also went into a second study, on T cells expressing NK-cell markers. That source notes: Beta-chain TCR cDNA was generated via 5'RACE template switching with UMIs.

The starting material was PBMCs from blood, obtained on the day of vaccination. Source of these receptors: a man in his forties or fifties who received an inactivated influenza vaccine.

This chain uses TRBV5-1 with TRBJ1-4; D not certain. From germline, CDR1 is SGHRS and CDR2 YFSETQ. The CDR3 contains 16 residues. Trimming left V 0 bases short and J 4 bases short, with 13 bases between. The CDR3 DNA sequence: TGCGCCAGCAGCTTGGCCGTCGGGCAGCGTAATGAAAAACTGTTTTTT. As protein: CASSLAVGQRNEKLFF.

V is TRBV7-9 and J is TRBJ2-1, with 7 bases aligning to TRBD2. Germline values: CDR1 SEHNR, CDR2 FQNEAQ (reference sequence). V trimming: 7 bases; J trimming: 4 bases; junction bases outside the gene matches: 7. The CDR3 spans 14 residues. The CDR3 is CASKMGGGYNEQFF. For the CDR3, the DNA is TGTGCCAGCAAAATGGGCGGGGGTTACAATGAGCAGTTCTTC.

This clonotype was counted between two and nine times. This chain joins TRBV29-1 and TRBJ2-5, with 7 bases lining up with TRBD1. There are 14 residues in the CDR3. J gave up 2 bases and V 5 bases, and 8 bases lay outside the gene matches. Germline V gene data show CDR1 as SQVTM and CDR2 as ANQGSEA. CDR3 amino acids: CSVKGTAPQETQYF. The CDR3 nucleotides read TGCAGCGTTAAAGGGACAGCCCCTCAAGAGACCCAGTACTTC.

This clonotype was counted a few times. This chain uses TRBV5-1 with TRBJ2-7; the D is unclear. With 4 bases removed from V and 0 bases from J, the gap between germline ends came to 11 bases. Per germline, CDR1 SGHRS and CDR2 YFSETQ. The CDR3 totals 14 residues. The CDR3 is CASSMTYASYEQYF. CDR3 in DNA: TGCGCCAGCAGCATGACATATGCCTCCTACGAGCAGTACTTC.

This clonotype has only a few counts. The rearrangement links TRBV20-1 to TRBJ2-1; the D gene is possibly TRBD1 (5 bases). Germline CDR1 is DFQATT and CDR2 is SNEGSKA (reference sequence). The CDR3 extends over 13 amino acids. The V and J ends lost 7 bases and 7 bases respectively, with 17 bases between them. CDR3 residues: CSVLGRVWNEQFF. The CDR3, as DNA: TGCAGTGTCTTGGGCAGGGTGTGGAATGAGCAGTTCTTC.

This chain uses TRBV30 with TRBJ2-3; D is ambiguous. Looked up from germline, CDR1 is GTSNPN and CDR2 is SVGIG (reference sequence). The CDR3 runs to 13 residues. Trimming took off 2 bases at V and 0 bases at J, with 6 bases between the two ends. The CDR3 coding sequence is TGTGCCTGGAGTAGAACGAGCACAGATACGCAGTATTTT. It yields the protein CAWSRTSTDTQYF. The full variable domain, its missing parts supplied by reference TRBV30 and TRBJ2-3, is SQTIHQWPATLVQPVGSPLSLECTVEGTSNPNLYWYRQAAGRGLQLLFYSVGIGQISSEVPQNLSASRPQDRQFILSSKKLLLSDSGFYLCAWSRTSTDTQYFGPGTRLTVL.

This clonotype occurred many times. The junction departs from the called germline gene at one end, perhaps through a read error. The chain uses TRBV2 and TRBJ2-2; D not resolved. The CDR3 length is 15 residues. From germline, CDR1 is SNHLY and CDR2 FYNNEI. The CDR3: CASSEFSIPAGELFF. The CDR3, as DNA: TGTGCCAGCAGTGAATTCAGTATCCCCGCCGGTGAGCTGTTTTTT.

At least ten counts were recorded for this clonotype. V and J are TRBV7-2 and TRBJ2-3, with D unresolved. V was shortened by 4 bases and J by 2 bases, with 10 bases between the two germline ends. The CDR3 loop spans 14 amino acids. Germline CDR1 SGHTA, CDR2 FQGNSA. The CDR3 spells CASSYGLTTDTQYF. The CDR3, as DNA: TGTGCCAGCAGCTACGGGTTAACCACAGATACGCAGTATTTT.

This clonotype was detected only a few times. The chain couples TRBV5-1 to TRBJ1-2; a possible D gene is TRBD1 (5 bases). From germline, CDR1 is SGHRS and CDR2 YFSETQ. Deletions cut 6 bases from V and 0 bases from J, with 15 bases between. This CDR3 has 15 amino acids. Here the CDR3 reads CASTLTGGANYGYTF. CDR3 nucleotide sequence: TGCGCCAGCACCTTAACCGGGGGGGCTAACTATGGCTACACCTTC. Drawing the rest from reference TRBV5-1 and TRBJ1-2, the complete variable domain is KAGVTQTPRYLIKTRGQQVTLSCSPISGHRSVSWYQQTPGQGLQFLFEYFSETQRNKGNFPGRFSGRQFSNSRSEMNVSTLELGDSALYLCASTLTGGANYGYTFGSGTRLTVV.

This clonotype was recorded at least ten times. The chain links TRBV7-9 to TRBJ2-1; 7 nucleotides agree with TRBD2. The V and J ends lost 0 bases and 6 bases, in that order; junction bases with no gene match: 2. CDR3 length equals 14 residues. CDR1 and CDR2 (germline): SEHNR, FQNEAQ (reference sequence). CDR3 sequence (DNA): TGTGCCAGCAGCTTAGCGGGAGGGCCCAATGAGCAGTTCTTC. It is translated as CASSLAGGPNEQFF.

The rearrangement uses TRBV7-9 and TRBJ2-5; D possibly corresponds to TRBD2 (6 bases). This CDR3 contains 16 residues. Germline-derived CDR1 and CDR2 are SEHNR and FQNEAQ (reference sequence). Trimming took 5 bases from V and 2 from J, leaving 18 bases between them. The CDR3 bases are TGTGCCAGCAGCCTGCGGAGACTAGGCATACAAGAGACCCAGTACTTC. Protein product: CASSLRRLGIQETQYF.

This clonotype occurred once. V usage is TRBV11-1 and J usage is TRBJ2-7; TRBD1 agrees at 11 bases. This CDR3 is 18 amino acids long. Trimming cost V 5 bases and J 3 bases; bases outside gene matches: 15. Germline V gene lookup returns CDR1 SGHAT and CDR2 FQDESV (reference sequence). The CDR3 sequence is CASSRSRAWTGGHYEQYF. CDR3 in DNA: TGTGCCAGCAGCCGGAGCCGAGCCTGGACAGGGGGCCACTACGAGCAGTACTTC. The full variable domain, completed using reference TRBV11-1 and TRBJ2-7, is EAEVAQSPRYKITEKSQAVAFWCDPISGHATLYWYRQILGQGPELLVQFQDESVVDDSQLPKDRFSAERLKGVDSTLKIQPAELGDSAMYLCASSRSRAWTGGHYEQYFGPGTRLTVT.

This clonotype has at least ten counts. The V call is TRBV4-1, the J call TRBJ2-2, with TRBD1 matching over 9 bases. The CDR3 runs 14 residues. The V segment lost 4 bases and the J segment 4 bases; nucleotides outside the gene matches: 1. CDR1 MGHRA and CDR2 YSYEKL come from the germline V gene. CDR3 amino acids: CASSRTGVTGELFF. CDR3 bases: TGCGCCAGCAGCCGGACAGGGGTCACCGGGGAGCTGTTTTTT.

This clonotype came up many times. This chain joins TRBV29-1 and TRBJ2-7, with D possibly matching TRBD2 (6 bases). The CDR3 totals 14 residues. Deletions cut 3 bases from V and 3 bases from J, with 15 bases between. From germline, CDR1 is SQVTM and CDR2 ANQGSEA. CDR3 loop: CSVETEGGNYEQYF. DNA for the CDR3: TGCAGCGTTGAGACCGAGGGAGGAAACTACGAGCAGTACTTC.

The chain's CDR3 is CASSHDALGNTEAFF. CDR3 sequence (DNA): TGCGCCAGCAGTCATGACGCTTTGGGTAACACTGAAGCTTTCTTT. J is TRBJ1-1 and V is TRBV5-1; no firm D call. Per germline, CDR1 SGHRS and CDR2 YFSETQ. V lost 5 bases and J 2 bases, leaving 16 bases between the germline ends. The CDR3 spans 15 residues.

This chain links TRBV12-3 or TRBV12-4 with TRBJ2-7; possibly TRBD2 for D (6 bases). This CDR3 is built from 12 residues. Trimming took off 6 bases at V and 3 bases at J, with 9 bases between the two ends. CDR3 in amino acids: CASRGGNYEQYF. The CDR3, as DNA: TGTGCCAGCAGGGGGGGAAACTACGAGCAGTACTTC.

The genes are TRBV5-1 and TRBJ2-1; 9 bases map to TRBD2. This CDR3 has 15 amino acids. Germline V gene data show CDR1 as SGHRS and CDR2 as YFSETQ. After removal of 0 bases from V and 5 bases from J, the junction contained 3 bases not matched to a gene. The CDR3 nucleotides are TGCGCCAGCAGCTTGGCGTCTAGCGGGAACAATGAGCAGTTCTTC. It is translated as CASSLASSGNNEQFF.

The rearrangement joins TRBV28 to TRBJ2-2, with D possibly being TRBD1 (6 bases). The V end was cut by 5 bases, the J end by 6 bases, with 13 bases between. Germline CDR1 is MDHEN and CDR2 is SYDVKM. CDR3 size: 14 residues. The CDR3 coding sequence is TGTGCCAGCAGTCCCCCAGGGGAGCCCGGGGAGCTGTTTTTT. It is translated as CASSPPGEPGELFF.

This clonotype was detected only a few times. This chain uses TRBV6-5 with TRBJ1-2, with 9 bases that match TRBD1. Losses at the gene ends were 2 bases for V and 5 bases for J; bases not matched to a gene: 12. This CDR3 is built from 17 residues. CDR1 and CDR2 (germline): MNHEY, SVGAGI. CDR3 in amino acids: CASSYSTGGVRGYGYTF. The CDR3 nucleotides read TGTGCCAGCAGTTACAGTACAGGGGGCGTGAGGGGTTATGGCTACACCTTC.

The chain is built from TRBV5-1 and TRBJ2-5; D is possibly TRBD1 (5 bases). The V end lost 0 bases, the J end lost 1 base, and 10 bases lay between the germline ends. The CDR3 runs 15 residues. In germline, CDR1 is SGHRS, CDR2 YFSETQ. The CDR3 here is CASSLGLQGQETQYF. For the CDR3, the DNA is TGCGCCAGCAGCTTGGGTCTCCAGGGCCAAGAGACCCAGTACTTC.

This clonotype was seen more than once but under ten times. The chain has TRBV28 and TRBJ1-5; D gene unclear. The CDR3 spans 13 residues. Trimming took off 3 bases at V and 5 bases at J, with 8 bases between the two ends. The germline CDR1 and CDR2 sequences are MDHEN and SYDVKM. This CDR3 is CASSLGFHQPQHF. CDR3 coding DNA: TGTGCCAGCAGTTTGGGGTTCCATCAGCCCCAGCATTTT.

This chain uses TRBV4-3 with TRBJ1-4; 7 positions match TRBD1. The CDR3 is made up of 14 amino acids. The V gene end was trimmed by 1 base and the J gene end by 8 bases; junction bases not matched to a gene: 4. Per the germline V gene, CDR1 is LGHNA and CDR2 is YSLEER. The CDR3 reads CASSQGQGYEKLFF. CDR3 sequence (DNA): TGCGCCAGCAGCCAAGGACAGGGTTACGAAAAACTGTTTTTT.

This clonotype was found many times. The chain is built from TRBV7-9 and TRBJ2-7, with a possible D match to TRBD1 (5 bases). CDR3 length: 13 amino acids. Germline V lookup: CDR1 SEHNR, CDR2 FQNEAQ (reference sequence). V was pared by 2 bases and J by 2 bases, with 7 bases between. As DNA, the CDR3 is TGTGCCAGCAGCTTAAGGGGCCCCTACGAGCAGTACTTC. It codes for CASSLRGPYEQYF.

The CDR3 DNA sequence: TGTGCCAGCAGCCAAGAAAACACCTTCGAGCAGTACTTC. Protein product: CASSQENTFEQYF. The chain combines TRBV4-2 with TRBJ2-7; D ambiguous. This CDR3 comprises 13 residues. Germline loops: CDR1 LGHNA, CDR2 YNFKEQ. Trimming took 0 bases from V and 6 from J, leaving 9 bases between them.

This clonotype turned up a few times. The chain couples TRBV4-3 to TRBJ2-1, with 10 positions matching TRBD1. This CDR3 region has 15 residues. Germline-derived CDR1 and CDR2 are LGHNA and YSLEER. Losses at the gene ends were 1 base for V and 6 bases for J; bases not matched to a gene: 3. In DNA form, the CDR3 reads TGCGCCAGCAGCCAAGGATGGACAGGGGGCAATGAGCAGTTCTTC. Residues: CASSQGWTGGNEQFF.

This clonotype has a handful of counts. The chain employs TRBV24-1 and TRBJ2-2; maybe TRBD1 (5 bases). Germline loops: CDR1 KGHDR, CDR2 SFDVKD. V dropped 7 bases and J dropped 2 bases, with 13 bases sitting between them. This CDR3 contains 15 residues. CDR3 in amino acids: CATRYQTANTGELFF. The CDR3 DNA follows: TGTGCCACCAGATACCAGACAGCAAACACCGGGGAGCTGTTTTTT.

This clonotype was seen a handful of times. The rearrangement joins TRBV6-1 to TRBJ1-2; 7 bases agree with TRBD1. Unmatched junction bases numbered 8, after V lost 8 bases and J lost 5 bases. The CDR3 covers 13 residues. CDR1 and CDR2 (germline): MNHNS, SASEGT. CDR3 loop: CASGQGGQYGYTF. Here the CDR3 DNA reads TGTGCCAGCGGCCAGGGGGGGCAGTATGGCTACACCTTC.

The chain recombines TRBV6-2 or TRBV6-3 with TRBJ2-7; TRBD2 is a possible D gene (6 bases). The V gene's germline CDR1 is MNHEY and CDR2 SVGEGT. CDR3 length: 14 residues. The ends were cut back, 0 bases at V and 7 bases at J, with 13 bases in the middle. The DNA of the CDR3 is TGTGCCAGCAGTTACTCCACCACCGCGGGGGAGCAGTACTTC. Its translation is CASSYSTTAGEQYF.

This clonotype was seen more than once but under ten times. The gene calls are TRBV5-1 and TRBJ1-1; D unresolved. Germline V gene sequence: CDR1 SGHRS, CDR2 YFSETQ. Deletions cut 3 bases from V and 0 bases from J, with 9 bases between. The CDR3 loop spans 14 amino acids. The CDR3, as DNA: TGCGCCAGCAGCTCGGACGGATTGAACACTGAAGCTTTCTTT. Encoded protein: CASSSDGLNTEAFF.